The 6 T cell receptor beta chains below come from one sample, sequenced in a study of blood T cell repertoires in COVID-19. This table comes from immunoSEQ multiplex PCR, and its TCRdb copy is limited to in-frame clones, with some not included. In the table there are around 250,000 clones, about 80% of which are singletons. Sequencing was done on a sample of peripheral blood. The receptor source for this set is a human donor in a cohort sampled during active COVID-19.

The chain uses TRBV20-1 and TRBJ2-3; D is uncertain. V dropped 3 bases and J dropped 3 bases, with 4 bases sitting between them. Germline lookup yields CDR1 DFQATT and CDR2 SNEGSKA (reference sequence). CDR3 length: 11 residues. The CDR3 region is CSASLTDTQYF. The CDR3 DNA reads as TGCAGTGCTAGTTTAACAGATACGCAGTATTTT.

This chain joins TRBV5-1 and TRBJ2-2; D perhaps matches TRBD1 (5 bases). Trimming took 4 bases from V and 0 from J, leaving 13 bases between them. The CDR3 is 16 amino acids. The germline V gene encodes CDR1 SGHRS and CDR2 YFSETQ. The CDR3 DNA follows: TGCGCCAGCAGCCCACAGGACCCGTCGAACACCGGGGAGCTGTTTTTT. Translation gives CASSPQDPSNTGELFF.

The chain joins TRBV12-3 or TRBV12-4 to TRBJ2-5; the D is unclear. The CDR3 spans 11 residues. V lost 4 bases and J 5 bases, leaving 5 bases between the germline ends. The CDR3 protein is CASSSYETQYF. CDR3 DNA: TGTGCCAGCAGTTCGTATGAGACCCAGTACTTC.

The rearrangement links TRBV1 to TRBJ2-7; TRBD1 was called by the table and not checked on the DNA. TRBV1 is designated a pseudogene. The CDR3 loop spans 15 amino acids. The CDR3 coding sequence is TGCACCAGCAGCTACCGGGACACCATCGAGTACGAGCAGTACTTC. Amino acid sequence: CTSSYRDTIEYEQYF.

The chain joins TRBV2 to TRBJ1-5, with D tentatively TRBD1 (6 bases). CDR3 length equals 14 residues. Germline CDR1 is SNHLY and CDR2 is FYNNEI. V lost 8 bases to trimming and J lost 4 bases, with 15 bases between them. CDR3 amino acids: CASSLGGGNQPQHF. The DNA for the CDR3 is TGTGCCAGCTCTCTGGGAGGGGGAAATCAGCCCCAGCATTTT.

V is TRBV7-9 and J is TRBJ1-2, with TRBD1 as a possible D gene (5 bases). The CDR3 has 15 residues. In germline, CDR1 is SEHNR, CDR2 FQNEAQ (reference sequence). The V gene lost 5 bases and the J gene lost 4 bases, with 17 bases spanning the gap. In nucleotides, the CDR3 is TGTGCCAGCAGCCATAACATCCCTGGGGCCTATGGCTACACCTTC. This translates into CASSHNIPGAYGYTF. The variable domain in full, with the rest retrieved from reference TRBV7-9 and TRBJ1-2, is DTGVSQNPRHKITKRGQNVTFRCDPISEHNRLYWYRQTLGQGPEFLTYFQNEAQLEKSRLLSDRFSAERPKGSFSTLEIQRTEQGDSAMYLCASSHNIPGAYGYTFGSGTRLTVV.